This TCR beta chain originates from a study of CD8 T cells in ankylosing spondylitis. Points from the study as a whole: According to the report, clones linked to the disease were significantly enriched in matched synovial fluid samples taken from ankylosing spondylitis patients. Peripheral blood samples showed relatively rare disease-linked clones, and these clones were CD8+.

This clonotype was found many times. Its antigen is currently unknown. Quantitative 5'-RACE was performed with molecular barcodes, and it yielded the TCR beta libraries. TCRdb processed the 5' RACE reads anew with MiXCR; each CDR3 protein has one entry. The table has under 250,000 distinct CDR3 sequences, roughly 8% seen once. The CDR3 runs 17 residues. CDR1 is LGHNA and CDR2 is YSLEER in the germline V gene. V dropped 4 bases and J dropped 5 bases, with 21 bases sitting between them. The receptor's source is a female donor with ankylosing spondylitis or in good health (not recorded which). The specimen was blood, either unsorted or a sorted T cell fraction (not recorded which). V gene TRBV4-3 combines with J gene TRBJ2-1; TRBD2 might be the D (6 bases). As DNA, the CDR3 is TGCGCCAGCAGCCCAATGTCCCGGGACTCTTTAAACAATGAGCAGTTCTTC. Translated: CASSPMSRDSLNNEQFF.